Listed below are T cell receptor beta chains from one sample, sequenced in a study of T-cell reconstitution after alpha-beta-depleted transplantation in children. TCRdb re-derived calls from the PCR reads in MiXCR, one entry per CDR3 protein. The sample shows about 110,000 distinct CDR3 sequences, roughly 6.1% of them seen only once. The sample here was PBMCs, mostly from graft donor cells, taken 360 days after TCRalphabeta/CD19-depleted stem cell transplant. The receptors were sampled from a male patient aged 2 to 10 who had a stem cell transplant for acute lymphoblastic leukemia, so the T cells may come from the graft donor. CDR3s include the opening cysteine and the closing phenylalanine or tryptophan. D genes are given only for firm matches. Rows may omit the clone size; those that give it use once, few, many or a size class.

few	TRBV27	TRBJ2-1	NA	TGTGCCAGCAGTCCCCTGGGCTCCCGGTACAATGAGCAGTTCTTC	CASSPLGSRYNEQFF
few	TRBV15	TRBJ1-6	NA	TGTGCCACCAGCAGAGGCGGACGTAATAATTCACCCCTCCACTTT	CATSRGGRNNSPLHF
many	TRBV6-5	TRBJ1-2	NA	TGTGCCAGCAGTTACGATCCCGGGAGGGCTGGCTACACCTTC	CASSYDPGRAGYTF
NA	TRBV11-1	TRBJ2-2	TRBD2	TGTGCCAGCAGCTTCGGGCCGGCTAGCGGGGGCCCAAACACCGGGGAGCTGTTTTTT	CASSFGPASGGPNTGELFF
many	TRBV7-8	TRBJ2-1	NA	TGTGCCAGCAGCTTGATTGGTGGGGTTTACAATGAGCAGTTCTTC	CASSLIGGVYNEQFF
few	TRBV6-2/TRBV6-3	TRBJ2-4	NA	TGTGCCAGCAGTTACACCCTGTTTGGCAACATTCAGTACTTC	CASSYTLFGNIQYF
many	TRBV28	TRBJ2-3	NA	TGTGCCAGCAGTCCCCTATATGGACTGGCAGATACGCAGTATTTT	CASSPLYGLADTQYF
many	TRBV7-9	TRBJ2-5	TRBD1	TGTGCCATCGACAGGGCCCAAGAGACCCAGTACTTC	CAIDRAQETQYF
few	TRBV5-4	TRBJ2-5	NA	TGTGCCAGCAGCTTGGGACCCGCGAGGAGCCAAGAGACCCAGTACTTC	CASSLGPARSQETQYF
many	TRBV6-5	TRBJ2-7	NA	TGTGCCAGCAGTCCCTCTCGGTACGAGCAGTACTTC	CASSPSRYEQYF
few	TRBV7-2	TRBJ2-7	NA	TGTGCCAGCACCTTCGAGTCCTCCTGGGAGCAGTACTTC	CASTFESSWEQYF
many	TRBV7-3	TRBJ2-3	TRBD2	TGTGCCAGCAGCTCCTCGACTAGCCTGGGAACAGATACGCAGTATTTT	CASSSSTSLGTDTQYF
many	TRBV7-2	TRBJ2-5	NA	TGTGCCAGCAGCTTAGGACCCAGGGGCCAAGGGGCCCAGTACTTC	CASSLGPRGQGAQYF
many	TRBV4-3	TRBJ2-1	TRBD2	TGCGCCAGCAGCCAAGGACTAGCGGGAGGGCCCAGGTTCTTC	CASSQGLAGGPRFF
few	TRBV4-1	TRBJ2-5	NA	TGCGCCAGCAGCCAAGACGCGGTTGGCGGAGAGACCCAGTACTTC	CASSQDAVGGETQYF
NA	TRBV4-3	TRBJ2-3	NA	TGCGCCAGCAGCCAAGAATGGAGGGCTGGAGATACGCAGTATTTT	CASSQEWRAGDTQYF
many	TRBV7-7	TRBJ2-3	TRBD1	TGTGCCAGCAGCTACCAGACAGGGTCAGATACGCAGTATTTT	CASSYQTGSDTQYF
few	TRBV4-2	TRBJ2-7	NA	TGTGCCAGCAGCCAAGTTATATTACGAGGGACGAGCTCCTACGAGCAGTACTTC	CASSQVILRGTSSYEQYF
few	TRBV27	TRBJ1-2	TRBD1	TGTGCCAGCAGTTCCTACACAGGGGTCTATGGCTACACCTTC	CASSSYTGVYGYTF
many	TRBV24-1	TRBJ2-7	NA	TGTGCCACCAGTGACCGTGACAGTTTGCCCTACGAGCAGTACTTC	CATSDRDSLPYEQYF
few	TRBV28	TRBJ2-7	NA	TGTGCCGCCCGATGGAGGGGGCGTGAGCAGTACTTC	CAARWRGREQYF
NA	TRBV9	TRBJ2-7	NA	TGTGCCAGCAGCTTCGGGCCCCCCCACGAGCAGTACTTC	CASSFGPPHEQYF
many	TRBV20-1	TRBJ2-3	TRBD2	TGCAGTGCTAGAGATCCTAGCGGGAGGGCCGCAGATACGCAGTATTTT	CSARDPSGRAADTQYF
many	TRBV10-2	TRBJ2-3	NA	TGCGCCAGCAGTATCTTTCGTAGCACAGATACGCAGTATTTT	CASSIFRSTDTQYF
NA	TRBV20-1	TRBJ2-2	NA	TGCAGTGCTGGAACAGGGTACGCCGGGGAGCTGTTTTTT	CSAGTGYAGELFF
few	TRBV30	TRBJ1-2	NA	TGTGCCCTCGTGGTGGTCAACTATGGCTACACCTTC	CALVVVNYGYTF
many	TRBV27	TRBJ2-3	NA	TGTGCCAGCAGTTCGGACGGAAGGATAGATACGCAGTATTTT	CASSSDGRIDTQYF
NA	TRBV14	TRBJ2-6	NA	TGTGCCAGCAGCCCCCCCCGGGGGGCCAACGTCCTGACTTTC	CASSPPRGANVLTF
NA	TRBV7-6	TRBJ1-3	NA	TGTGCCAGCAGCTCAAAAGGAGCTGGAAACACCATATATTTT	CASSSKGAGNTIYF
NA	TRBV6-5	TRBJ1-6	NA	TGTGCCAGCAGTACTCCGGGCCAGGGCGCACATTCACCCCTCCACTTT	CASSTPGQGAHSPLHF
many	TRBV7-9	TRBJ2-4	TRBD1	TGTGCCAGCAGCTTAGACAGTGGGACAGGGAAGAACATTCAGTACTTC	CASSLDSGTGKNIQYF
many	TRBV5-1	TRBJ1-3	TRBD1	TGCGCCAGCAGCTTTTACAGGGGAGACACCATATATTTT	CASSFYRGDTIYF
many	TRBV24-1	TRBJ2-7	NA	TGTGCCACCGGGGACATCCCTAGGCAGTACTTC	CATGDIPRQYF
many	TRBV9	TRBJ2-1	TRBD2	TGTGCCAGCAGCGTAGCGGTCCGAGGGGAGCGGGAGAACAATGAGCAGTTCTTC	CASSVAVRGERENNEQFF
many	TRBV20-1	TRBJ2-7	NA	TGCAGTGCTAGAGGTGGTGTCTACGAGCAGTACTTC	CSARGGVYEQYF
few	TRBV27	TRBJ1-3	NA	TGTGCCAGCAGTTTATCCCGAGCTGGAAACACCATATATTTT	CASSLSRAGNTIYF
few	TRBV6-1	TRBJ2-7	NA	TGTGCCAGCAGCTCAGTACCTCTAGACGAGCAGTACTTC	CASSSVPLDEQYF
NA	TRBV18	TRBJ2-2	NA	TGTGCCAGCTCACAAACCGGGGAGCTGTTTTTT	CASSQTGELFF
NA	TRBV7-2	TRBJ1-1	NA	TGTGCCAGCAGCTTAGCGATGGGGGGTATCACTGAAGCTTTCTTT	CASSLAMGGITEAFF